Given below is one T cell receptor beta chain in context. The data were produced by immunoSEQ multiplex PCR, yet TCRdb's version contains in-frame clones alone and is incomplete. The sample contains 65,000 to 90,000 clones, approximately 80% of which appear only once. The sample originates from a study of glioma-infiltrating T cells after dendritic cell vaccination. Looking at the study overall: Samples are from glioblastoma patients in Phase I and II dendritic cell vaccine trials. Between the early 2000s and the early 2010s, patients got autologous tumor lysate-pulsed dendritic cell vaccines.

This CDR3 region has 16 residues. CDR1 is LNHDA, CDR2 SQIVND, per germline (reference sequence). J gave up 5 bases and V 1 base, and 5 bases lay outside the gene matches. The TCR sequence derives from a human donor with glioblastoma. The chain is built from TRBV19 and TRBJ2-2; 9 nucleotides align to TRBD1. The sequencing used blood, collected before dendritic cell vaccination. The CDR3 is CASSIGQGGRTGELFF. For the CDR3, the DNA is TGTGCCAGTAGTATAGGACAGGGGGGCCGAACCGGGGAGCTGTTTTTT.